Following are 26 T cell receptor beta chains from one sample sequenced in a study of tumor-infiltrating lymphocytes in localized non-small cell lung cancer. Profiled with immunoSEQ multiplex PCR; TCRdb holds only in-frame clones, not every one. This sample has under 15,000 clones, with 70% to 90% found just once. The sequenced sample consisted of uninvolved lung tissue not adjacent to the tumor. These receptors were taken from a human donor with non-small cell lung cancer.

The CDR3 nucleotides are TGTGCCAGCAGTGATCGGTGGGCCACTGAAGCTTTCTTT. It yields the protein CASSDRWATEAFF. The chain couples TRBV2 to TRBJ1-1, with unresolved D. The V gene's germline CDR1 is SNHLY and CDR2 FYNNEI. The CDR3 consists of 13 residues. V was clipped by 3 bases and J by 4 bases, with 9 bases between them.

This chain connects TRBV6-5 to TRBJ2-1, with TRBD2 matching over 14 bases. Germline CDR1 MNHEY, CDR2 SVGAGI. The CDR3 is 14 residues long. The V gene end was trimmed by 5 bases and the J gene end by 9 bases; junction bases not matched to a gene: 3. CDR3 amino acids: CASSPGLAGVEQFF. CDR3 DNA sequence: TGTGCCAGCAGTCCGGGACTAGCGGGAGTTGAGCAGTTCTTC.

The chain is built from TRBV6-4 and TRBJ2-2; D is possibly TRBD2 (5 bases). The germline gives CDR1 MRHNA, CDR2 SNTAGT. This CDR3 has 15 amino acids. V lost 0 bases to trimming and J lost 6 bases, with 11 bases between them. The CDR3: CASSDSAGVAGELFF. CDR3 bases: TGTGCCAGCAGTGACTCTGCGGGTGTGGCCGGGGAGCTGTTTTTT.

A note on this clone: At one end, the junction sequence differs from germline, possibly due to a read error. DNA for the CDR3: TGTGCTAGCAGCCAACAGGGGGGGATTGAAGAGACCCAGTACTTC. Its protein is CASSQQGGIEETQYF. This sequence joins TRBV7-7 and TRBJ2-5; D may be TRBD1 (8 bases). This CDR3 comprises 15 residues. The germline CDR1 and CDR2 sequences are SSHAT and FNYEAQ (reference sequence).

This chain links TRBV30 with TRBJ1-5; 8 positions match TRBD1. Germline-derived CDR1 and CDR2 are GTSNPN and SVGIG (reference sequence). This CDR3 is built from 13 residues. V shed 0 bases and J 6 bases; nucleotides not matched to a gene: 1. CDR3 in amino acids: CAWSVRGLQPQHF. The CDR3 DNA follows: TGTGCCTGGAGTGTCAGGGGGCTTCAGCCCCAGCATTTT.

V usage is TRBV6-1 and J usage is TRBJ1-4; 11 nucleotides line up with TRBD1. In germline, CDR1 is MNHNS, CDR2 SASEGT. The CDR3 consists of 16 residues. After removal of 4 bases from V and 8 bases from J, the junction contained 9 bases not matched to a gene. The CDR3 nucleotides read TGTGCCAGCAGTGCTGGACAGGGGGCGGGAGGGGAAAAACTGTTTTTT. Translation: CASSAGQGAGGEKLFF.

The chain recombines TRBV10-2 with TRBJ2-2; the match to TRBD2 covers 7 bases. Losses at the gene ends were 7 bases for V and 2 bases for J; bases not matched to a gene: 7. Germline-derived CDR1 and CDR2 are WSHSY and SAAADI. The CDR3 covers 15 residues. The CDR3 sequence: CASIPGLPNTGELFF. Written as DNA, the CDR3 is TGCGCCAGCATTCCGGGACTACCTAACACCGGGGAGCTGTTTTTT.

In this sample, this clone turned up once. This chain uses TRBV19 with TRBJ1-1, with 7 bases fitting TRBD1. Trimming cost V 8 bases and J 1 base; bases outside gene matches: 1. The CDR3 extends over 12 amino acids. Germline V gene data show CDR1 as LNHDA and CDR2 as SQIVND (reference sequence). CDR3 nucleotide sequence: TGTGCCAGTCGGACAGGGAACACTGAAGCTTTCTTT. Translating it yields CASRTGNTEAFF.

Written as DNA, the CDR3 is TGTGCCAGCGCCGGCGCGGGGGGAGATACGCAGTATTTT. It translates to CASAGAGGDTQYF. The chain uses TRBV2 and TRBJ2-3, with 8 bases that match TRBD2. The germline V gene encodes CDR1 SNHLY and CDR2 FYNNEI. CDR3 length: 13 amino acids. J lost 5 bases, V lost 8 bases, and 6 bases had no gene match.

This clone was observed a few times. V and J are TRBV27 and TRBJ1-1, with 8 bases fitting TRBD1. Trimming at V came to 2 bases and at J to 3 bases, leaving 2 bases not matched to a gene. The germline CDR1 and CDR2 sequences are MNHEY and SMNVEV (reference sequence). The CDR3 is 14 residues long. CDR3 nucleotides: TGTGCCAGCAGTTTACGACAGGGGTACACTGAAGCTTTCTTT. Residues: CASSLRQGYTEAFF.

V is TRBV5-6 and J is TRBJ1-2, with 8 nucleotides matching TRBD1. Germline loops: CDR1 SGHDT, CDR2 YYEEEE. Trimming removed 5 bases from V and 4 bases from J; junction bases left unmatched: 4. This CDR3 is built from 13 residues. CDR3 nucleotides: TGTGCCAGCAGTACGACAGGGGTCTATGGCTACACCTTC. Protein: CASSTTGVYGYTF. The full variable domain, in which reference TRBV5-6 and TRBJ1-2 provide the parts outside the CDR3, is DAGVTQSPTHLIKTRGQQVTLRCSPKSGHDTVSWYQQALGQGPQFIFQYYEEEERQRGNFPDRFSGHQFPNYSSELNVNALLLGDSALYLCASSTTGVYGYTFGSGTRLTVV.

V gene TRBV29-1 combines with J gene TRBJ2-2; the match to TRBD2 covers 8 bases. Trimming cost V 3 bases and J 0 bases; bases outside gene matches: 3. There are 15 residues in the CDR3. The V gene's germline CDR1 is SQVTM and CDR2 ANQGSEA. Written as DNA, the CDR3 is TGCAGCGTTGAGGTCGGGAGGGCGAACACCGGGGAGCTGTTTTTT. This codes for CSVEVGRANTGELFF.

There are a few counts of this clone. The chain is built from TRBV5-4 and TRBJ2-3; 9 nucleotides match TRBD1. The V and J ends lost 7 bases and 5 bases, in that order; junction bases with no gene match: 11. Germline loops: CDR1 SGHNT, CDR2 YYREEE (reference sequence). The CDR3 length is 15 residues. The CDR3 here is CASQLTGGEGDTQYF. The CDR3 nucleotides are TGTGCCAGCCAGCTCACAGGGGGCGAGGGAGATACGCAGTATTTT.

The chain has TRBV7-8 and TRBJ2-7; maybe TRBD2 (5 bases). The ends were cut back, 0 bases at V and 5 bases at J, with 5 bases in the middle. The CDR3 has 12 residues. Germline loops: CDR1 SGHVS, CDR2 FQNEAQ. The CDR3 DNA reads as TGTGCCAGCAGCTTAGCGCGGGACGAGCAGTACTTC. Amino acid sequence: CASSLARDEQYF. The complete variable domain, with remaining parts taken from reference TRBV7-8 and TRBJ2-7, reads GAGVSQSPRYKVAKRGQDVALRCDPISGHVSLFWYQQALGQGPEFLTYFQNEAQLDKSGLPSDRFFAERPEGSVSTLKIQRTQQEDSAVYLCASSLARDEQYFGPGTRLTVT.

The chain carries TRBV28 and TRBJ1-5; maybe TRBD1 (5 bases). CDR1 MDHEN and CDR2 SYDVKM come from the germline V gene. Between the trimmed V and J ends, which lost 7 bases and 4 bases, there was a span of 17 bases. The length of the CDR3 is 15 residues. The CDR3 loop reads CASTWGEVGNQPQHF. DNA for the CDR3: TGTGCCAGCACCTGGGGGGAGGTGGGTAATCAGCCCCAGCATTTT.

The J gene is TRBJ2-4, the V gene TRBV30; 9 positions agree with TRBD2. V lost 0 bases, J lost 0 bases, and 0 bases stayed unmatched. Germline V gives CDR1 GTSNPN, CDR2 SVGIG (reference sequence). CDR3 length: 15 residues. The CDR3 DNA sequence: TGTGCCTGGAGTGTACTAGCGGGAGCCAAAAACATTCAGTACTTC. This translates into CAWSVLAGAKNIQYF.

The rearrangement joins TRBV18 to TRBJ2-1; 7 bases line up with TRBD2. CDR1 is KGHSH and CDR2 is LQKENI in the germline V gene. The V gene end was trimmed by 4 bases and the J gene end by 8 bases; junction bases not matched to a gene: 5. There are 13 residues in the CDR3. CDR3 loop: CASSLGRSDEQFF. CDR3 DNA sequence: TGTGCCAGCTCACTCGGGAGGAGCGATGAGCAGTTCTTC.

This sequence joins TRBV7-9 and TRBJ1-4; possible D gene TRBD1, 5 bases. CDR1 and CDR2 (germline): SEHNR, FQNEAQ (reference sequence). The CDR3 sequence is 14 residues long. With 5 bases removed from V and 8 bases from J, the gap between germline ends came to 15 bases. The CDR3 spells CASSQGQGREKLFF. The CDR3 coding sequence is TGTGCCAGCAGCCAAGGGCAGGGTAGGGAAAAACTGTTTTTT.

The V call is TRBV29-1, the J call TRBJ1-1; D perhaps matches TRBD1 (6 bases). Germline V gene data show CDR1 as SQVTM and CDR2 as ANQGSEA. This CDR3 has 13 residues. Trimming cost V 5 bases and J 1 base, with 11 bases left between them. CDR3 sequence reads: CSVTRGWNTEAFF. CDR3 sequence (DNA): TGCAGCGTTACCAGGGGATGGAACACTGAAGCTTTCTTT.

The chain employs TRBV2 and TRBJ1-4; D call uncertain. This CDR3 has 14 amino acids. V lost 3 bases, J lost 10 bases, and 15 bases lay in between. Germline assignment: CDR1 SNHLY and CDR2 FYNNEI. The CDR3 DNA sequence: TGTGCCAGCAGTGATGTCTCCACAAAGACAAAACTGTTTTTT. Translating gives CASSDVSTKTKLFF. Full variable domain (outside the CDR3, taken from reference TRBV2 and TRBJ1-4): EPEVTQTPSHQVTQMGQEVILRCVPISNHLYFYWYRQILGQKVEFLVSFYNNEISEKSEIFDDQFSVERPDGSNFTLKIRSTKLEDSAMYFCASSDVSTKTKLFFGSGTQLSVL.

The DNA of the CDR3 is TGTGCCAGCAGCGATGCAGGGTTGGTCCACACCATATATTTT. Its protein is CASSDAGLVHTIYF. This chain connects TRBV5-6 to TRBJ1-3; perhaps TRBD1 as D (5 bases). Germline V CDR1 and CDR2: SGHDT, YYEEEE. CDR3 length: 14 amino acids. The ends were cut back, 4 bases at V and 8 bases at J, with 16 bases in the middle.

The chain employs TRBV9 and TRBJ1-3, with D possibly being TRBD1 (6 bases). The V end lost 3 bases, the J end lost 4 bases, and 11 bases lay between the germline ends. CDR1 and CDR2 (germline): SGDLS, YYNGEE. The CDR3 extends over 14 amino acids. CDR3: CASSAWTEGNTIYF. The CDR3 DNA reads as TGTGCCAGCAGCGCTTGGACAGAAGGAAACACCATATATTTT.

The chain joins TRBV4-1 to TRBJ2-7, with D perhaps assigned TRBD1 or TRBD2 (5 bases each). V was trimmed by 8 bases and J by 3 bases, leaving 14 bases between them. This CDR3 region has 13 residues. Germline loops: CDR1 MGHRA, CDR2 YSYEKL. DNA for the CDR3: TGCGCCAGCGGGACGGATGGTAGCTACGAGCAGTACTTC. This encodes CASGTDGSYEQYF.

The J gene is TRBJ1-2, the V gene TRBV5-8, with 7 bases identical to TRBD1. From germline, CDR1 is SGHTS and CDR2 YDEGEE. The CDR3 is 13 residues long. The V and J ends lost 2 bases and 7 bases, in that order; junction bases with no gene match: 5. This CDR3 reads CASSLGTVAGYTF. The CDR3 coding sequence is TGTGCCAGCAGCTTAGGGACAGTGGCTGGCTACACCTTC.

This chain connects TRBV4-1 to TRBJ2-7; 7 bases match TRBD2. Germline V gene data show CDR1 as MGHRA and CDR2 as YSYEKL. V was clipped by 2 bases and J by 3 bases; unmatched bases: 10. This CDR3 is built from 16 residues. The CDR3 nucleotides are TGCGCCAGCAGCCAAAGCGGTGGGGGGAGGGTCTACGAGCAGTACTTC. Its translation is CASSQSGGGRVYEQYF.

The V gene is TRBV18, the J gene TRBJ2-7; 9 positions match TRBD2. The CDR3 is made up of 14 amino acids. Germline CDR1 and CDR2: KGHSH and LQKENI. The V segment lost 4 bases and the J segment 3 bases; nucleotides outside the gene matches: 4. This chain's CDR3 is CASSLRTSDYEQYF. CDR3 nucleotide sequence: TGTGCCAGCTCACTCAGGACTAGCGACTACGAGCAGTACTTC. The full variable domain, in which reference TRBV18 and TRBJ2-7 provide the parts outside the CDR3, is NAGVMQNPRHLVRRRGQEARLRCSPMKGHSHVYWYRQLPEEGLKFMVYLQKENIIDESGMPKERFSAEFPKEGPSILRIQQVVRGDSAAYFCASSLRTSDYEQYFGPGTRLTVT.